This T cell receptor beta chain came from a study of blood T cell repertoires in COVID-19. In the authors' workflow: Quantification of nucleated cells was approximated via reference gene primer amplification. This table comes from immunoSEQ multiplex PCR, and its TCRdb copy is limited to in-frame clones, with some not included. V and J calls and clone size follow that table, whereas D and trimming were derived from the DNA. The top ten hold about 4% of the sample, which has hundreds of thousands of clones, roughly 91% seen once. Those enrolled, adults aged roughly 18 to 90 years, came from roughly 23 US areas. Categorization into cohorts depended on clinical history that participants reported. Recovered participants had two consecutive negative NP/OP PCR tests, healthcare professional clearance, or symptom resolution. CDR1 and CDR2 (germline): DFQATT, SNEGSKA (reference sequence). The germline V and J ends were trimmed by 3 bases and 2 bases, with 11 bases remaining between them. The CDR3 contains 14 residues.

The receptor's source is a young woman who had recovered from COVID-19. This chain joins TRBV20-1 and TRBJ1-5; no firm D call. Specimen: PBMCs or T cells enriched from blood (not recorded which). This CDR3 reads CSASSGIGNQPQHF. CDR3 in DNA: TGCAGTGCTAGTTCGGGGATTGGCAATCAGCCCCAGCATTTT.